The rows below give T cell receptor beta chains drawn from one sample of a study of cytomegalovirus exposure and HLA in healthy donors. The repertoire was sequenced with immunoSEQ multiplex PCR; TCRdb's copy has only in-frame clones and lacks some. The sample holds fewer than 200,000 clones, around 80% seen once. The sequencing input was PBMCs. These TCRs come from a woman aged 18-29 years in good health and CMV-seronegative. The CDR3 runs from the conserved cysteine through the conserved F or W. A D gene is named only where the DNA matches it firmly. Clone size appears in some rows only: once, few, many, or a class for an expanded clone.

>NA|NA|TRBJ1-1|TRBV6-5
TGTGCCAGCAGCAAACAGGGCCCTGAAGCTTTCTTT
CASSKQGPEAFF
>NA|TRBD2|TRBJ2-3|TRBV18
TGTGCCAGCTCACCGAGGGCTAGCGGGCATAGCACAGATACGCAGTATTTT
CASSPRASGHSTDTQYF
>NA|NA|TRBJ2-5|TRBV15
TGTGCCACCAGCAGCCAGGGCGAAAGTAGAGCAGAGACCCAGTACTTC
CATSSQGESRAETQYF
>NA|TRBD2|TRBJ2-1|TRBV10-1
TGCGCCAGCAGTGAGACCGGAGCGGGAGATAGGGTCGGGGAGCAGTTCTTC
CASSETGAGDRVGEQFF
>once|TRBD2|TRBJ2-2|TRBV6-6
TGTGCCAGCAGGGGACTAGCGGGAGACACCGGGGAGCTGTTTTTT
CASRGLAGDTGELFF
>NA|NA|TRBJ2-3|TRBV16
TGTGCCAGCAGCCAAAGTGGAACAGATACGCAATATTTT
CASSQSGTDTQYF
>NA|TRBD2|TRBJ2-2|TRBV4-3
TGCGCCAGCACACTAGCGGGAGTGAACACCGGGGAGCTGTTTTTT
CASTLAGVNTGELFF
>few|NA|TRBJ1-5|TRBV6-5
TGTGCCAGCAGTTTAACAGGGCTAACGCAGCCCCAGCATTTT
CASSLTGLTQPQHF
>NA|NA|TRBJ2-7|TRBV9
TGTGCCAGCAGCGTAGCGGGAGAGGGATACGAGCAGTACTTC
CASSVAGEGYEQYF
>NA|TRBD1|TRBJ2-7|TRBV30
TGTGCCTGGAGTGACCCTCCGGGACAGGGATCCGAGCAGTACTTC
CAWSDPPGQGSEQYF
>NA|NA|TRBJ2-3|TRBV15
TGTGCCACCAGCAGAGGAGAGGCCGGCGGAGATACGCAGTATTTT
CATSRGEAGGDTQYF
>NA|NA|TRBJ1-1|TRBV11-3
TGTGCCAGCAGCTTAGGTTACGGGGAATTGGACACTGAAGCTTTCTTT
CASSLGYGELDTEAFF
>NA|TRBD2|TRBJ2-7|TRBV13
TGTGCCAGCAGCTTAGCTCCGGGACTAGCGCGGCCCTACGAGCAGTACTTC
CASSLAPGLARPYEQYF
>NA|TRBD1|TRBJ1-1|TRBV9
TGTGCCAGCAGCAAAAATTTAGGGGGCTATATGAACACTGAAGCTTTCTTT
CASSKNLGGYMNTEAFF
>NA|NA|TRBJ2-1|TRBV7-9
TGTGCCAGCAGCCCAGTGGGCGGAGGGTATGGTGAGCAGTTCTTC
CASSPVGGGYGEQFF
>NA|TRBD1|TRBJ2-2|TRBV7-2
TGTGCCAGCAGCCTCCCACAGGGGGCGAGGGACACCGGGGAGCTGTTTTTT
CASSLPQGARDTGELFF
>NA|TRBD1|TRBJ1-2|TRBV28
TGTGCCAGTCGACAGGGCTGGTATGGCTACACCTTC
CASRQGWYGYTF
>NA|NA|TRBJ2-5|TRBV5-1
TGCGCCAGCAGCTGGGGTTTGTGGAGGCACCCCTTCGTACAAGAGACCCAGTACTTC
CASSWGLWRHPFVQETQYF
>NA|TRBD1|TRBJ1-6|TRBV6-5
TGTGCCAGCAGTTCCAGGGACAGGGTGGATAATTCACCCCTCCACTTT
CASSSRDRVDNSPLHF
>once|NA|TRBJ1-1|TRBV6-1
TGTGCCAGCAGTCCCTCGGGATCTACGGCTTTCTTT
CASSPSGSTAFF
>NA|NA|TRBJ1-5|TRBV27
TGTGCCAGCAGTTCGGGGTATTGGGGACAACAGCCCCAGCATTTT
CASSSGYWGQQPQHF
>NA|NA|TRBJ2-1|TRBV30
TGTGCCTGGAGTCCCCCAGGGCTTGGGCTGGAGCAGTTCTTC
CAWSPPGLGLEQFF
>NA|TRBD1|TRBJ1-1|TRBV6-5
TGTGCCAGCAGTTACGGGGACAGGGGAATCCGCGAGGCTTTCTTT
CASSYGDRGIREAFF
>NA|TRBD2|TRBJ2-2|TRBV11-2
TGTGCCAGCAACAAAAACTCTCTGACTAGCGGGAGAACCGGGGAGCTGTTTTTT
CASNKNSLTSGRTGELFF
>NA|NA|TRBJ2-1|TRBV5-1
TGCGCCAGCTCGGGACTCACGAACGAGCAGTTCTTC
CASSGLTNEQFF
>NA|TRBD1|TRBJ2-2|TRBV27
TGTGCCAGCAGTTCGGGACAGGGGGCGAACACCGGGGAGCTGTTTTTT
CASSSGQGANTGELFF
>few|TRBD1|TRBJ2-7|TRBV6-5
TGTGCCAGCAGCCCACAGGGGGCCGGCTACGAGCAGTACTTC
CASSPQGAGYEQYF
>NA|TRBD1|TRBJ2-7|TRBV6-6
TGTGCCAGCAGTTACGTCCAGGGGGTATCCTACGAGCAGTACTTC
CASSYVQGVSYEQYF
>NA|TRBD1|TRBJ2-4|TRBV28
TGTGCCAGCAGTTTGTCCGGGACAGGGGGACGGAACATTCAGTACTTC
CASSLSGTGGRNIQYF
>NA|NA|TRBJ2-3|TRBV5-1
TGCGCCAGCAGCTTGGCCGTTTCAGGAGGGGACCCACGATCAGATACGCAGTATTTT
CASSLAVSGGDPRSDTQYF
>NA|NA|TRBJ2-5|TRBV7-6
TGTGCCAGCAGCTCATTCGGGGAGCAGTACTTC
CASSSFGEQYF
>once|TRBD2|TRBJ2-5|TRBV9
TGTGCCAGCAGCGCCGGACTAGGTGGGGAGACCCAGTACTTC
CASSAGLGGETQYF
>NA|NA|TRBJ2-5|TRBV11-2
TGTGCCAGCAGCGAGGAGGGCCAGGGACGGGAGACCCAGTACTTC
CASSEEGQGRETQYF
>NA|TRBD2|TRBJ2-5|TRBV7-9
TGTTCCAGCAGCCAACAAGACTACGGACTAGCGGTTGAGACCCAGTACTTC
CSSSQQDYGLAVETQYF
>NA|TRBD1|TRBJ2-5|TRBV29-1
TGCAGCGGGGAGGAGACAGGGGTAGAGACCCAGTACTTC
CSGEETGVETQYF
>NA|TRBD2|TRBJ2-1|TRBV4-3
TGCGCCAGCCGACCGTTAGCGGGAGGGCTCAATGAGCAGTTCTTC
CASRPLAGGLNEQFF
>NA|TRBD2|TRBJ2-7|TRBV4-3
TGCGCCAGCAGCCGGACTAGCGGACCTGCCTTCGAGCAGTACTTC
CASSRTSGPAFEQYF
>NA|NA|TRBJ2-5|TRBV11-2
TGTGCCAGCAGCTCATTAGTTAGGGACAAGGTCGTGGGGACCCAGTACTTC
CASSSLVRDKVVGTQYF
>NA|NA|TRBJ2-7|TRBV21-1
TGTGCCAGCACCCTTGGTCCGGGAGGGCCCCGCGAGCAGTACTTC
CASTLGPGGPREQYF
>NA|TRBD2|TRBJ2-3|TRBV27
TGTGCCAGCAGTTCCTTCGCGGGGGAGTCAGATACGCAGTATTTT
CASSSFAGESDTQYF
>once|NA|TRBJ2-6|TRBV5-1
TGCGCCAGCAGCTTGGCGACAGGTCCGAGGTCTGGGGCCAACGTCCTGACTTTC
CASSLATGPRSGANVLTF
>once|TRBD2|TRBJ2-1|TRBV29-1
TGCAGCGTTGAAGACCCCAGCGGGGGATTCAGAGGGAATGAGCAGTTCTTC
CSVEDPSGGFRGNEQFF
>NA|TRBD1|TRBJ1-1|TRBV19
TGTGCCACCCAGGGACAGGGGGCAGCTGAAGCTTTCTTT
CATQGQGAAEAFF
>once|TRBD2|TRBJ2-3|TRBV5-6
TGTGCCAGCAGCTTGGGGGCGGGAGGGGAGAAAGATACGCAGTATTTT
CASSLGAGGEKDTQYF
>NA|TRBD2|TRBJ2-7|TRBV7-2
TGTGCCAGCAGCTTACGCCCGCGGGGGACTTACGAGCAGTACTTC
CASSLRPRGTYEQYF
>NA|TRBD1|TRBJ1-3|TRBV25-1
TGTGCCAGCAGTGAATGGACAGGCTCTGGAAACACCATATATTTT
CASSEWTGSGNTIYF
>NA|TRBD2|TRBJ2-1|TRBV5-1
TGCGCCAGCAGCTTACCTGGGGGGGGAGCCTACAATGAGCAGTTCTTC
CASSLPGGGAYNEQFF
>NA|NA|TRBJ1-6|TRBV2
TGTGCCAGCAGAGGGGACTCCTATAATTCACCCCTCCACTTT
CASRGDSYNSPLHF
>once|NA|TRBJ1-4|TRBV5-1
TGCGCCAGCAGCTTGGGCTCTTCCTCGGCTAATGAAAAACTGTTTTTT
CASSLGSSSANEKLFF
>NA|NA|TRBJ2-5|TRBV5-6
TGTGCCAGCAGCTTGAAGGGAGTTGGAGAGACCCAGTACTTC
CASSLKGVGETQYF
>NA|NA|TRBJ1-3|TRBV18
TGTGCCAGCTCACCCCAGGGGCCTGGAAACACCATATATTTT
CASSPQGPGNTIYF
>once|NA|TRBJ1-3|TRBV6-5
TGTGCCAGCAGTTACGGGACGGGAGTCTCTGGAAACACCATATATTTT
CASSYGTGVSGNTIYF
>once|NA|TRBJ2-1|TRBV7-9
TGTGCCAGCAGCAACGGAGACGATTTCTACAATGAGCAGTTCTTC
CASSNGDDFYNEQFF
>NA|TRBD1|TRBJ2-7|TRBV7-9
TGTGCCAGCAGCTACAGGGGTCAGTACGAGCAGTACTTC
CASSYRGQYEQYF
>NA|TRBD1|TRBJ1-5|TRBV30
TGTGCCTGGAGTGCCGGGACAGGGATTTCCCATTACCGTCAGCCCCAGCATTTT
CAWSAGTGISHYRQPQHF
>NA|TRBD1|TRBJ2-1|TRBV4-3
TGCGCCAGCAGCCAAGATCTTAGACAGGGGAATGAGCAGTTCTTC
CASSQDLRQGNEQFF